The 22 T cell receptor beta chains below were found in one sample sequenced in a study of shared clonotypes between healthy human individuals. Data came from immunoSEQ multiplex PCR; TCRdb stores just in-frame clones and leaves some out. The data show over a million clones, approximately 98.5% seen once. Sequencing was done on a sample of naive CD4+ T cells sorted from blood. Subset reported: CD45RA+ positively selected. The receptors originated from a man under 40 in good health.

This chain joins TRBV25-1 and TRBJ2-3, with 8 bases fitting TRBD2. This CDR3 is built from 16 residues. Germline V CDR1 and CDR2: MGHDK, SYGVNS. J gave up 10 bases and V 3 bases, and 15 bases lay outside the gene matches. The CDR3 region has the DNA TGTGCCAGCAGTGATACAGCGGGAGAGTGGTTGTGGGCGCAGTATTTT. It yields the protein CASSDTAGEWLWAQYF.

CDR3 sequence (DNA): TGTGCCAGCAGCTTCGGGACAGCATACAATGAGCAGTTCTTC. Translated, it gives CASSFGTAYNEQFF. The V gene is TRBV9, the J gene TRBJ2-1; TRBD1 matches 7 bases. The trim removed 4 bases at V and 4 bases at J, leaving 5 bases unmatched. The germline V gene has CDR1 SGDLS and CDR2 YYNGEE. This CDR3 spans 14 amino acids.

Only one count was recorded for this clone. CDR3 region: CASSDRAGQGTYYGYTF. The DNA for the CDR3 is TGTGCCAGCAGTGATCGGGCAGGACAGGGGACGTACTATGGCTACACCTTC. The V and J genes are TRBV2 and TRBJ1-2; 9 bases fit TRBD1. The V gene end was trimmed by 3 bases and the J gene end by 3 bases; junction bases not matched to a gene: 11. CDR3 length: 17 residues. Germline CDR1 reads SNHLY; CDR2 reads FYNNEI.

The V and J genes are TRBV5-1 and TRBJ2-2; a weak D match, TRBD1 (6 bases). Trimming left V 0 bases short and J 1 base short, with 16 bases between. Looked up from germline, CDR1 is SGHRS and CDR2 is YFSETQ. The CDR3 extends over 18 amino acids. The CDR3 reads CASSLVQRGRGNTGELFF. Here the CDR3 DNA reads TGCGCCAGCAGCTTGGTACAGAGGGGCAGGGGGAACACCGGGGAGCTGTTTTTT.

The chain recombines TRBV18 with TRBJ1-3; no definite D call. The germline V gene encodes CDR1 KGHSH and CDR2 LQKENI. The CDR3 loop spans 15 amino acids. V was trimmed by 3 bases and J by 4 bases, leaving 13 bases between them. The chain's CDR3 is CASSPTFGSGNTIYF. The DNA of the CDR3 is TGTGCCAGCTCACCTACCTTTGGATCCGGAAACACCATATATTTT.

Only one count was recorded for this clone. The chain joins TRBV2 to TRBJ2-1, with 11 bases aligning to TRBD2. CDR3 length: 16 residues. V shed 4 bases, J shed 5 bases, and the junction held 7 bases outside the gene matches. Germline V gene lookup returns CDR1 SNHLY and CDR2 FYNNEI. The CDR3 reads CASSAQLAGEHNEQFF. The CDR3 nucleotides read TGTGCCAGCAGTGCCCAACTAGCGGGAGAGCACAATGAGCAGTTCTTC.

This rearrangement joins TRBV9 to TRBJ2-6, with a possible D match to TRBD2 (6 bases). The CDR3 runs 17 residues. Germline V gene sequence: CDR1 SGDLS, CDR2 YYNGEE. The ends were cut back, 4 bases at V and 0 bases at J, with 14 bases in the middle. CDR3 DNA: TGTGCCAGCAGCACTGCGGGGCCGAACTCTGGGGCCAACGTCCTGACTTTC. Translated: CASSTAGPNSGANVLTF. The variable domain in full, with the rest retrieved from reference TRBV9 and TRBJ2-6, is DSGVTQTPKHLITATGQRVTLRCSPRSGDLSVYWYQQSLDQGLQFLIQYYNGEERAKGNILERFSAQQFPDLHSELNLSSLELGDSALYFCASSTAGPNSGANVLTFGAGSRLTVL.

The chain links TRBV6-1 to TRBJ1-5; D not resolved. Germline-derived CDR1 and CDR2 are MNHNS and SASEGT. Trimming removed 7 bases from V and 5 bases from J, with 15 bases in between. This CDR3 spans 14 amino acids. The CDR3 nucleotides are TGTGCCAGCAAGGCGGGTAGCGGAGATCAGCCCCAGCATTTT. Protein product: CASKAGSGDQPQHF.

CDR3 protein: CASSLGRARDEQFF. The DNA for the CDR3 is TGTGCCAGCAGCCTCGGACGGGCTCGAGATGAGCAGTTCTTC. The rearrangement links TRBV11-2 to TRBJ2-1; no firm D call. CDR1 SGHAT and CDR2 FQNNGV come from the germline V gene. The CDR3 is 14 residues long. V gave up 5 bases and J gave up 8 bases, with 16 bases separating them.

The chain joins TRBV18 to TRBJ2-3; 12 bases match TRBD1. The CDR3 is made up of 16 amino acids. With 4 bases clipped from V and 5 bases from J, the junction kept 7 bases outside the gene matches. Germline V gene lookup returns CDR1 KGHSH and CDR2 LQKENI. Here the CDR3 DNA reads TGTGCCAGCTCACGAATCGGGACAGGGGGCATAGATACGCAGTATTTT. It is translated as CASSRIGTGGIDTQYF. The full variable domain, in which reference TRBV18 and TRBJ2-3 provide the parts outside the CDR3, is NAGVMQNPRHLVRRRGQEARLRCSPMKGHSHVYWYRQLPEEGLKFMVYLQKENIIDESGMPKERFSAEFPKEGPSILRIQQVVRGDSAAYFCASSRIGTGGIDTQYFGPGTRLTVL.

This chain joins TRBV19 and TRBJ2-7; maybe TRBD1 (6 bases). Germline values: CDR1 LNHDA, CDR2 SQIVND (reference sequence). V lost 5 bases, J lost 2 bases, and 13 bases lay in between. The CDR3 runs 14 residues. The CDR3 spells CASSRRTEPYEQYF. The CDR3 nucleotides read TGTGCCAGTAGTCGGAGGACAGAGCCCTACGAGCAGTACTTC.

The chain links TRBV5-1 to TRBJ2-7, with D unresolved. V dropped 4 bases and J dropped 1 base, with 24 bases sitting between them. CDR3 length equals 18 residues. In germline, CDR1 is SGHRS, CDR2 YFSETQ. This CDR3 is CASSDLGPSWVGSYEQYF. CDR3 sequence (DNA): TGCGCCAGCAGCGACCTTGGGCCCTCATGGGTAGGGTCCTACGAGCAGTACTTC.

The DNA of the CDR3 is TGTGCCAGCAGCTTACGAGCGGGAGATTCCTACGAGCAGTACTTC. This encodes CASSLRAGDSYEQYF. This chain uses TRBV11-3 with TRBJ2-7; 8 bases are a match to TRBD2. Germline CDR1 and CDR2: SGHNT and YENEEA. The length of the CDR3 is 15 residues. Trimming cost V 2 bases and J 1 base; bases outside gene matches: 4.

This clone was detected once. The chain joins TRBV11-3 to TRBJ1-1; no firm D call. The ends were cut back, 4 bases at V and 4 bases at J, with 13 bases in the middle. The CDR3 consists of 14 residues. CDR1 and CDR2 (germline): SGHNT, YENEEA. Written as DNA, the CDR3 is TGTGCCAGCAGCTCCTCCCGGGGAGGCACTGAAGCTTTCTTT. Amino acids: CASSSSRGGTEAFF.

This chain links TRBV27 with TRBJ2-1; D call uncertain. The V end was cut by 6 bases, the J end by 8 bases, with 8 bases between. CDR3 length: 11 residues. CDR1 and CDR2 (germline): MNHEY, SMNVEV (reference sequence). CDR3 in DNA: TGTGCCAGCAGGACCCTCGATGAGCAGTTCTTC. As protein: CASRTLDEQFF.

The chain carries TRBV27 and TRBJ1-1; weak D call: TRBD1 (6 bases). CDR1 is MNHEY and CDR2 is SMNVEV in the germline V gene (reference sequence). The V and J ends lost 1 base and 6 bases respectively, with 12 bases between them. This CDR3 is 14 amino acids long. CDR3 DNA: TGTGCCAGCAGTTTATTCAGGTCAGGGGCTGAAGCTTTCTTT. This gives the protein CASSLFRSGAEAFF.

The chain joins TRBV7-9 to TRBJ2-7, with 9 nucleotides matching TRBD1. After removal of 5 bases from V and 4 bases from J, the junction contained 12 bases not matched to a gene. CDR1 is SEHNR and CDR2 is FQNEAQ in the germline V gene (reference sequence). CDR3 length: 16 amino acids. The CDR3 sequence is CASSRSSGTGLYEQYF. In nucleotides, the CDR3 is TGTGCCAGCAGCCGATCATCCGGGACAGGGTTATACGAGCAGTACTTC.

The chain combines TRBV6-1 with TRBJ1-5; D remains unclear. The V gene's germline CDR1 is MNHNS and CDR2 SASEGT. The CDR3 is 14 amino acids. V was trimmed by 5 bases and J by 11 bases, leaving 19 bases between them. CDR3 residues: CASSNPSPPATQHF. The CDR3 DNA follows: TGTGCCAGCAGTAACCCGAGCCCTCCGGCTACCCAGCATTTT.

The chain links TRBV7-6 to TRBJ2-2; D remains ambiguous. Looked up from germline, CDR1 is SGHVS and CDR2 is FNYEAQ. There are 14 residues in the CDR3. The V end was cut by 3 bases, the J end by 2 bases, with 7 bases between. CDR3 sequence reads: CASSFNRNTGELFF. CDR3 coding DNA: TGTGCCAGCAGCTTTAACAGAAACACCGGGGAGCTGTTTTTT.

Concerning this clone: Other DNA variants within this sample encode the same CDR3. The chain carries TRBV5-1 and TRBJ2-7; 7 bases are shared with TRBD2. CDR1 and CDR2 from the germline V gene are SGHRS and YFSETQ. V lost 1 base, J lost 5 bases, and 0 bases stayed unmatched. This CDR3 region has 12 residues. CDR3 DNA sequence: TGCGCCAGCAGCTTGCGGGGGGACGAGCAGTACTTC. The encoded protein is CASSLRGDEQYF.

The chain uses TRBV7-8 and TRBJ2-7; 9 bases fit TRBD1. CDR1 and CDR2 from the germline V gene are SGHVS and FQNEAQ. The CDR3 is 13 residues long. Germline trimming cut 6 bases from V and 7 bases from J; bases unmatched to any gene: 7. The CDR3 DNA sequence: TGTGCCAGCAGACAGGGGGCTCCGCGAGAGCAGTACTTC. Its translation is CASRQGAPREQYF.

This sequence joins TRBV5-4 and TRBJ2-7; 9 nucleotides align to TRBD1. CDR3 size: 14 residues. The germline gives CDR1 SGHNT, CDR2 YYREEE (reference sequence). J gave up 2 bases and V 3 bases, and 3 bases lay outside the gene matches. The CDR3 region is CASSWNRGPYEQYF. The CDR3 DNA is TGTGCCAGCAGCTGGAACAGGGGGCCCTACGAGCAGTACTTC.